The 6 T cell receptor beta chains reported below all come from one sample, sequenced in a study of T cell responses to AZD1222 COVID-19 vaccine. Clones were sequenced by immunoSEQ multiplex PCR, and TCRdb holds only the in-frame ones, with some missing. The data hold roughly 80,000 clones, with around 90% observed a single time. The starting material was peripheral blood, obtained 28 days after the second AZD1222 dose. All receptors come from an adult who received the AZD1222 COVID-19 vaccine.

This chain joins TRBV5-6 and TRBJ1-2, with TRBD1 matching over 7 bases. Germline assignment: CDR1 SGHDT and CDR2 YYEEEE. The length of the CDR3 is 14 residues. V lost 4 bases and J lost 2; bases outside the gene matches: 5. CDR3 residues: CASSGTQGNYGYTF. In nucleotides, the CDR3 is TGTGCCAGCAGCGGAACACAGGGGAACTATGGCTACACCTTC.

This clone was counted a few times. The V and J genes are TRBV29-1 and TRBJ2-1; D remains ambiguous. Germline V gives CDR1 SQVTM, CDR2 ANQGSEA. V was pared by 0 bases and J by 10 bases, with 10 bases between. CDR3 size: 12 residues. The CDR3 DNA follows: TGCAGCGTTGAAGAAGGGTGGCTCGAGCAGTTCTTC. Translation gives CSVEEGWLEQFF.

The chain joins TRBV18 to TRBJ2-6; 10 bases align to TRBD1. V lost 3 bases, J lost 2 bases, and 10 bases stayed unmatched. Germline V gene lookup returns CDR1 KGHSH and CDR2 LQKENI. The CDR3 has 19 amino acids. The CDR3 sequence is CASSPNRQGAIAGANVLTF. The CDR3 DNA follows: TGTGCCAGCTCACCTAACAGACAGGGGGCGATAGCTGGGGCCAACGTCCTGACTTTC.

The chain combines TRBV6-6 with TRBJ2-7, with D perhaps matching TRBD1 (5 bases). The CDR3 has 14 residues. The V gene's germline CDR1 is MNHNY and CDR2 SVGAGI (reference sequence). V shed 4 bases and J shed 2 bases, with 12 bases lying between them. The CDR3 loop is CASSFSQGPYEQYF. The CDR3 nucleotides are TGTGCCAGCAGTTTTTCTCAGGGCCCCTACGAGCAGTACTTC.

This clone was detected only a few times. V and J are TRBV7-2 and TRBJ1-5; D uncertain. Trimming removed 5 bases at V and 5 bases at J, with 10 bases between. Germline lookup yields CDR1 SGHTA and CDR2 FQGNSA. The CDR3 loop spans 13 amino acids. CDR3 protein: CASSPAPHQPQHF. DNA of the CDR3: TGTGCCAGCAGCCCCGCTCCCCATCAGCCCCAGCATTTT.

The CDR3 loop reads CASSLGGLSTDTQYF. Written as DNA, the CDR3 is TGTGCCAGCAGCTTAGGGGGGCTCAGCACAGATACGCAGTATTTT. The chain uses TRBV7-3 and TRBJ2-3; D is possibly TRBD1 or TRBD2 (6 bases each). Trimming took 2 bases from V and 0 from J, leaving 9 bases between them. Germline CDR1 and CDR2: SGHTA and FQGTGA. This CDR3 contains 15 residues.